This TCR beta chain was sequenced for a study of vaccination and CD4 T cells after COVID-19. Across the study: Those taking part got two shots of either the BNT162b2 or the mRNA-1273 vaccine. Study outcomes and limitations: Within the convalescent patients, spike mono-reactivity was found in 304 of 307 vaccine-specific clones.

Treatment described: roughly 11-day PBMC culture with coronavirus spike peptide pools or control peptides (ViraFEST assay). Positivity by PCR occurred from March to December 2020, a period that predated US Alpha, Beta and Delta variants. IL-2 at around 10 IU/ml and peptide pools at about 9.5 ug/ml were added to PBMCs cultured at a few million per well. CDR3 length equals 16 residues. V gave up 3 bases and J gave up 2 bases, with 17 bases separating them. Comment on this clonotype: The target antigen is unknown.

Cultured CD4+ T cell DNA underwent sequencing with the Oncomine TCR Beta short-read assay. TCRdb redid the calling of the PCR reads with MiXCR, one entry per CDR3 protein. The sample gives 8,000 to 9,500 distinct CDR3 sequences, under 30% of which show up once; about 20% is in the top ten. The sequenced sample consisted of cultured CD4+ T cells from blood. The origin of this receptor is a human donor with COVID-19. The chain links TRBV12-3 or TRBV12-4 to TRBJ2-7; possibly TRBD2 for D (6 bases). The CDR3 DNA follows: TGTGCCAGCAGTTTTCGTCAGACGGAGGGTCCCTACGAGCAGTACTTC. This codes for CASSFRQTEGPYEQYF.